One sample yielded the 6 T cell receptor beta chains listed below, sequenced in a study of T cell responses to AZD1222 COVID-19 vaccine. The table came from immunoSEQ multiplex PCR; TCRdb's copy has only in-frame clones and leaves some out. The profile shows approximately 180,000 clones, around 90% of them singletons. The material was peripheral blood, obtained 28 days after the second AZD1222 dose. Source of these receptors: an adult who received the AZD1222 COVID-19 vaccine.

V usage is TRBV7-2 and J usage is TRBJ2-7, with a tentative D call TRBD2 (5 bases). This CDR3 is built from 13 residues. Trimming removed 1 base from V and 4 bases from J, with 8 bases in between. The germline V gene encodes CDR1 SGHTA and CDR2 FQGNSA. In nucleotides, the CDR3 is TGTGCCAGCAGCTTAGAACTAGGATACGAGCAGTACTTC. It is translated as CASSLELGYEQYF.

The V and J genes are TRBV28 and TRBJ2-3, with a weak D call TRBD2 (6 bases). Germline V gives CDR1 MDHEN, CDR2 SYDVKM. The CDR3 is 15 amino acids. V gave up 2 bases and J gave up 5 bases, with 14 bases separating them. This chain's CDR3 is CASSLDRRGGDTQYF. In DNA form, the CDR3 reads TGTGCCAGCAGTTTAGACCGGCGGGGTGGAGATACGCAGTATTTT.

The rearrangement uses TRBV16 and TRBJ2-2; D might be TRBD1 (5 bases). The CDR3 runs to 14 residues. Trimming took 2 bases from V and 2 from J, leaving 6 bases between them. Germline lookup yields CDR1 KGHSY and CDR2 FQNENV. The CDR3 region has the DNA TGTGCCAGCAGCCAACAGGGAAACACCGGGGAGCTGTTTTTT. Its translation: CASSQQGNTGELFF.

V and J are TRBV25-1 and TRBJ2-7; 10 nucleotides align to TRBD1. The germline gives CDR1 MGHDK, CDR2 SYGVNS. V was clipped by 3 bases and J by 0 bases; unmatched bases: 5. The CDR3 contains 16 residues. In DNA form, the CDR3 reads TGTGCCAGCAGTGATCCGGACAGGGGGACCTCCTACGAGCAGTACTTC. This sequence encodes CASSDPDRGTSYEQYF.

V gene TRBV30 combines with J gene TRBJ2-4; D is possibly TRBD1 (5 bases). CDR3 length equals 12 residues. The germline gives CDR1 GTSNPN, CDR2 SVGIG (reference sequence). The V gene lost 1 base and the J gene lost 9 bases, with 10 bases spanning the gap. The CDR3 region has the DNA TGTGCCTGGAGTGGGGGCTATGGCATTCAGTACTTC. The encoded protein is CAWSGGYGIQYF.

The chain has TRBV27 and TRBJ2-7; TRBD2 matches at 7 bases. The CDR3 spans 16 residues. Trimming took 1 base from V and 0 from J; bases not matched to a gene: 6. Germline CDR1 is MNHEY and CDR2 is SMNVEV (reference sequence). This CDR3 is CASSLLAGGTSYEQYF. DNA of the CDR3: TGTGCCAGCAGTTTATTAGCGGGTGGGACCTCCTACGAGCAGTACTTC.